This TCR beta chain was identified in a study of Graves' ophthalmopathy and Graves' hyperthyroidism (dated by TCRdb to the late 2010s). Describing the broader study: Peripheral blood was collected at initial diagnosis, prior to any treatment. The study used signatures of the TCR beta repertoire to tell Graves' ophthalmopathy apart from Graves' hyperthyroidism and to predict which patients would progress to ophthalmopathy. In total, 135 blood samples were TCR-sequenced: around 42 ophthalmopathy, 80 or so hyperthyroidism and approximately 17 hyperthyroidism-to-ophthalmopathy patients. A discovery set of more than 90 patients (roughly 43 ophthalmopathy, about 59 stable hyperthyroidism) was enrolled to explore V-J signatures distinguishing ophthalmopathy from hyperthyroidism. An independent validation cohort comprised 18 hyperthyroidism patients and some 16 patients who later progressed from hyperthyroidism to ophthalmopathy. In six hyperthyroidism patients, T-cell repertoires of thyroid tissue and blood were compared. After sampling, hyperthyroidism patients received methimazole starting at 30 mg daily, and ophthalmopathy patients received high-dose intravenous methylprednisolone. Overall study outcomes, separate from this receptor: Sample size was not statistically predetermined, and group allocation was not concealed from the investigators. The 13-signature model separated ophthalmopathy from stable hyperthyroidism with roughly 88% sensitivity and approximately 81% specificity in cross-validation, and 80%/75% in the test set. Most of the expanded thyroid clonotypes with a frequency above 0.001 were also detected in blood, and it was suggested that the thyroid immune response may be reflected by blood repertoires. In validation, the model predicted ophthalmopathy progression with nearly 71% sensitivity and around 72% specificity; about a dozen predicted patients were CT-confirmed with GO in a median of about 6.2 months.

For repertoire sequencing, TCR beta CDR3 regions were amplified from RNA transcripts. A first-round RT-PCR used HTBI primers with the Qiagen OneStep RT-PCR kit, followed by a second-round multiplex PCR, size selection and purification. The libraries underwent paired-end sequencing with 100 bp reads on an Illumina HiSeq2000. As for how the authors treated the data: SOAPnuke was used to process the reads, throwing out any read that had adapters, had uncalled bases, had a mean Phred below 15, or lacked an exact constant-primer or identifier match. COPE v1.2.5 was used to merge the high-quality paired reads. Each unique nucleotide sequence was defined as a clonotype, and clonotypes were aligned to IMGT TRB V, D and J references with MiTCR v1.1. Analysis was restricted to V-J combinations with a frequency above 0.0001, which covered 99.2% of repertoires. For each V-J combination, a TCR clonal expansion and chaos score was defined as F50 clonal expansion divided by the chaos observed in the TCRdist matrix. Welch's t-statistics and random forest were used to reduce the features to 10 to 15 V-J combinations, which were then used as input to a naive Bayes classifier. The Morisita-Horn index was used to measure how similar the thyroid and blood repertoires were. The public reads were reprocessed in TCRdb via fastp at Q25 and MiXCR, keeping in-frame beta chains. Each entry merges the rows of one CDR3 protein and shows their most common DNA and genes. What appears here as the V and J calls and clone size reflects TCRdb's work, not the paper's. The sample table shows about 230,000 distinct CDR3 sequences, and around 42% are seen once. Of the sample, about half falls within the top ten clones.

Ophthalmopathy patients were characterized by moderately to severely active disease, a Clinical Activity Score of at least 3, a NOSPECS grade of at least 4, and a disease duration under 3 months. Patients with other autoimmune diseases, uncontrolled infections, pregnancy or lactation were excluded from the study. Diagnosis was based on clinical symptoms, serum thyroxine, TRAb, thyroid ultrasound and orbital computed tomography. Ficoll-Paque density gradient centrifugation was used to isolate PBMCs from around 9.1 ml of fresh peripheral blood. Total RNA was extracted using Trizol reagent, and RNA quality was checked on an Agilent 2100 Bioanalyzer. The CDR3 goes from the cysteine to the phenylalanine over 16 residues. The only DNA kept is the CDR3, 48 bases in frame from the first base. CDR1 ENHRY and CDR2 SYGVKD are derived from the germline V gene. At the junction V is shortened by 0 bases and J by 4 bases, with 12 bases in between.

Notes on this clonotype: The antigen it binds to is not known. No qualities accompany the bases; no much larger clone lies one base away.

The V and J segments used are TRBV10-3 and TRBJ1-4; the D gene is possibly TRBD1, with 6 bases matching. The receptor comes from an adult man with Graves' ophthalmopathy. The sample consisted of peripheral blood. The DNA sequence is as follows: TGTGCCATCAGTGAGTCGAGGGGCAGGGGTAATGAAAAACTGTTTTTT. Its protein is CAISESRGRGNEKLFF.